The next 8 T cell receptor beta chains were all read from a single sample in a study of vaccination and CD4 T cells after COVID-19 (dated by TCRdb to 2021 to 2024). What the treatment or condition label conveys for this sample: roughly ten-day PBMC culture with coronavirus spike peptide pools or control peptides (ViraFEST assay). These receptors have no known antigen. Library creation used PCR. The sequencing machine was an Illumina iSeq 100. DNA from cultured CD4+ T cells was subjected to TCR sequencing with the Oncomine TCR Beta short-read assay at the Johns Hopkins FTIC core. TCRdb itself trimmed the public reads at Q25 with fastp, ran MiXCR and retained productive beta chains. When rows share a CDR3 protein, they turn into one entry using the most common DNA and genes. The sample table shows some 23,000 distinct CDR3 sequences, and 67% are seen once. The ten largest clones capture 15% to 20% of the sample.

This sample comprised CD4+ T cells from blood, cultured in vitro, obtained after SARS-CoV-2 vaccination. These receptors all come from a human donor who received a COVID-19 vaccine.

The J gene is TRBJ1-5, the V gene TRBV24-1; D remains unclear. This CDR3 has 13 residues. Deletions cut 9 bases from V and 4 bases from J, with 12 bases between. The V gene's germline CDR1 is KGHDR and CDR2 SFDVKD. CDR3 nucleotides: TGTGCCACCGGATTGAAGAGGAATCAGCCCCAGCATTTT. Amino acid sequence: CATGLKRNQPQHF.

The genes are TRBV11-3 and TRBJ2-3; TRBD2 agrees at 7 bases. This CDR3 comprises 15 residues. Germline values: CDR1 SGHNT, CDR2 YENEEA. Trimming removed 2 bases from V and 0 bases from J; junction bases left unmatched: 2. CDR3 DNA: TGTGCCAGCAGCTTACGGGGGGTGAGCACAGATACGCAGTATTTT. Translating it yields CASSLRGVSTDTQYF.

This rearrangement joins TRBV19 to TRBJ1-6; perhaps TRBD1 as D (5 bases). Deletions cut 3 bases from V and 6 bases from J, with 9 bases between. CDR3 size: 14 residues. CDR1 and CDR2 (germline): LNHDA, SQIVND (reference sequence). The CDR3 DNA reads TGTGCCAGTAGTATCAGGGCCCCTAATTCACCCCTCCACTTT. Translated, it gives CASSIRAPNSPLHF.

The V and J genes are TRBV7-3 and TRBJ2-1; 7 bases agree with TRBD2. This CDR3 is 16 amino acids long. CDR1 SGHTA and CDR2 FQGTGA come from the germline V gene. V dropped 3 bases and J dropped 2; count of bases not matched to a gene: 7. The CDR3 sequence is CASSLRDYRPYNEQFF. In nucleotides, the CDR3 is TGTGCCAGCAGCTTGCGGGACTATCGACCCTACAATGAGCAGTTCTTC. Full variable domain (missing parts from reference TRBV7-3 and TRBJ2-1): GAGVSQTPSNKVTEKGKYVELRCDPISGHTALYWYRQSLGQGPEFLIYFQGTGAADDSGLPNDRFFAVRPEGSVSTLKIQRTERGDSAVYLCASSLRDYRPYNEQFFGPGTRLTVL.

The rearrangement uses TRBV27 and TRBJ1-1; possible D gene TRBD1, 5 bases. Trimming removed 0 bases at V and 6 bases at J, with 14 bases between. Germline V gene data show CDR1 as MNHEY and CDR2 as SMNVEV (reference sequence). This CDR3 has 15 amino acids. The CDR3 here is CASSLSWGGRAEAFF. The DNA for the CDR3 is TGTGCCAGCAGTTTATCGTGGGGGGGGAGGGCTGAAGCTTTCTTT.

There are a few counts of this clonotype. The V and J genes are TRBV27 and TRBJ2-3, with 7 nucleotides matching TRBD1. J was trimmed by 5 bases and V by 7 bases; bases with no gene match: 21. The CDR3 runs to 18 residues. Germline lookup yields CDR1 MNHEY and CDR2 SMNVEV (reference sequence). The CDR3 bases are TGTGCCAGCACCCCACTAGGGGTCCTACAGGGGTCATTAGATACGCAGTATTTT. Encoded protein: CASTPLGVLQGSLDTQYF.

The sample holds a few counts of this clonotype. This rearrangement joins TRBV15 to TRBJ2-5; 12 bases fit TRBD2. After removal of 1 base from V and 3 bases from J, the junction contained 9 bases not matched to a gene. The germline gives CDR1 LNHNV, CDR2 YYDKDF (reference sequence). This CDR3 spans 18 amino acids. CDR3 nucleotides: TGTGCCACCAGCAGAGTCCCTCAACTAGCGGGGGGCGAAGAGACCCAGTACTTC. Its protein product is CATSRVPQLAGGEETQYF.

The chain is built from TRBV20-1 and TRBJ1-1; maybe TRBD1 (5 bases). Germline V gene sequence: CDR1 DFQATT, CDR2 SNEGSKA (reference sequence). The V end was cut by 3 bases, the J end by 2 bases, with 16 bases between. The CDR3 contains 15 residues. This CDR3 is CSARVPGPINTEAFF. In DNA, the CDR3 is TGCAGTGCTAGGGTCCCGGGACCCATAAACACTGAAGCTTTCTTT.